Sequencing of this TCR beta chain was carried out in a study of blood T cell repertoires in COVID-19. Study-wide context: Researchers got acute and convalescent COVID-19 samples from the United States, Italy and Spain. T cells, B-cell-depleted T cells, or PBMCs supplied cDNA or gDNA.

The germline V gene encodes CDR1 LNHNV and CDR2 YYDKDF (reference sequence). The CDR3 covers 15 residues. With 0 bases removed from V and 15 bases from J, the gap between germline ends came to 21 bases. Generated by immunoSEQ multiplex PCR, the TCRdb table keeps only in-frame clones and is missing some. Among some 180,000 clones listed, roughly 84% were seen once. Sequencing was done on a sample of peripheral blood. This clonotype was obtained from a human donor in a cohort sampled during active COVID-19. This sequence joins TRBV15 and TRBJ2-1, with TRBD2 as a possible D gene (7 bases). The CDR3 DNA is TGTGCCACCAGCAGAGATGGCCAGGGGCGGGAGAACGTGTTCTTC. It codes for CATSRDGQGRENVFF.